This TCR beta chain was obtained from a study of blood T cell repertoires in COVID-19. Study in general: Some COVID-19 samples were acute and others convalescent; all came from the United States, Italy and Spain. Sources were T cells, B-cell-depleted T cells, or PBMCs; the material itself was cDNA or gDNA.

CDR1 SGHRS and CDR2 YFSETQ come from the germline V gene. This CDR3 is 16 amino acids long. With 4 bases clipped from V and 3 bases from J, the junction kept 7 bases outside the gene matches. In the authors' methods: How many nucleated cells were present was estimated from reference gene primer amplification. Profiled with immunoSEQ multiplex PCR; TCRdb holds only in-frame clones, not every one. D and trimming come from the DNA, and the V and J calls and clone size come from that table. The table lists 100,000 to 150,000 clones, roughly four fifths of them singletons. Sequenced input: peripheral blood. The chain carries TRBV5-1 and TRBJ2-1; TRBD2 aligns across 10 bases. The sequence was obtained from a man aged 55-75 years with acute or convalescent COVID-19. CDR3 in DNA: TGCGCCAGCAGCCCTGACGGACTAGCGGACTACAATGAGCAGTTCTTC. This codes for CASSPDGLADYNEQFF.